This passage covers 24 T cell receptor beta chains from one sample sequenced in a study of shared clonotypes between healthy human individuals (TCRdb year 2020). The library relied on the immunoSEQ multiplex PCR assay. TCRdb carries this immuneACCESS record with in-frame sequences only. Its versions omit some clonotypes, under half of them owing to an unresolved V gene in the studies checked, with the rest unexplained. In all, the sample holds about 680,000 clones, and about 74% of those were seen once. The ten largest clonotypes hold over 1.5% of the sample. The specimen was memory CD4+ T cells sorted from blood. The meaning of the sample's cell subset or site label: CD45RA-negative fraction. Source of these receptors: a woman aged 30 to 39 in good health.

CDR3: CASSLAVSYNEQFF. The CDR3 DNA is TGTGCCAGTAGTCTAGCGGTTTCCTACAATGAGCAGTTCTTC. This chain uses TRBV19 with TRBJ2-1, with 7 nucleotides matching TRBD2. V lost 5 bases and J lost 1; bases outside the gene matches: 2. This CDR3 has 14 amino acids. Per the germline V gene, CDR1 is LNHDA and CDR2 is SQIVND (reference sequence).

The rearrangement joins TRBV5-1 to TRBJ2-5; a possible D gene is TRBD2 (5 bases). CDR3 length equals 16 residues. V shed 4 bases and J shed 6 bases, with 22 bases lying between them. Germline V CDR1 and CDR2: SGHRS, YFSETQ. The CDR3 reads CASSDAISGNWQTQYF. The CDR3, as DNA: TGCGCCAGCAGCGATGCCATTTCGGGGAACTGGCAGACCCAGTACTTC.

This rearrangement joins TRBV5-4 to TRBJ1-1; D not resolved. V gave up 7 bases and J gave up 2 bases, with 15 bases separating them. The CDR3 is made up of 14 amino acids. Germline loops: CDR1 SGHNT, CDR2 YYREEE (reference sequence). CDR3 nucleotides: TGTGCCAGCGAAATAGGAGGAATAAACACTGAAGCTTTCTTT. It yields the protein CASEIGGINTEAFF.

The count of this clone is one. This specimen includes other DNA sequences encoding the same CDR3. The gene calls are TRBV5-4 and TRBJ2-5, with 7 nucleotides matching TRBD2. Germline V CDR1 and CDR2: SGHNT, YYREEE (reference sequence). The trim removed 2 bases at V and 5 bases at J, leaving 9 bases unmatched. The length of the CDR3 is 15 residues. The CDR3 here is CASSFGGGPGETQYF. The CDR3 nucleotides are TGTGCCAGCAGCTTTGGGGGAGGGCCCGGGGAGACCCAGTACTTC.

The chain has TRBV11-3 and TRBJ2-7, with 7 bases matching TRBD2. This CDR3 region has 12 residues. Losses at the gene ends were 0 bases for V and 7 bases for J; bases not matched to a gene: 0. CDR1 is SGHNT, CDR2 YENEEA, per germline. CDR3 amino acids: CASSLEGGEQYF. CDR3 nucleotides: TGTGCCAGCAGCTTAGAGGGGGGGGAGCAGTACTTC.

This clone was counted only a few times. The chain uses TRBV5-4 and TRBJ2-1; 10 nucleotides match TRBD1. The CDR3 contains 17 residues. The V gene end was trimmed by 1 base and the J gene end by 5 bases; junction bases not matched to a gene: 9. CDR1 is SGHNT and CDR2 is YYREEE in the germline V gene (reference sequence). The CDR3 DNA is TGTGCCAGCAGCTTGCCGGGACAGGGGTCCCCCAACAATGAGCAGTTCTTC. This gives the protein CASSLPGQGSPNNEQFF.

This clone appeared a few times. V is TRBV7-9 and J is TRBJ2-2, with 7 bases lining up with TRBD1. CDR1 and CDR2 from the germline V gene are SEHNR and FQNEAQ (reference sequence). The J segment lost 1 base and the V segment lost 1 base, leaving 0 bases of the junction unmatched. The CDR3 runs 15 residues. The CDR3 sequence: CASSLGQGNTGELFF. CDR3 in DNA: TGTGCCAGCAGCTTAGGACAGGGGAACACCGGGGAGCTGTTTTTT. The entire variable domain, with the rest obtained from reference TRBV7-9 and TRBJ2-2, is as follows: DTGVSQNPRHKITKRGQNVTFRCDPISEHNRLYWYRQTLGQGPEFLTYFQNEAQLEKSRLLSDRFSAERPKGSFSTLEIQRTEQGDSAMYLCASSLGQGNTGELFFGEGSRLTVL.

This clone came up once. The V and J genes are TRBV2 and TRBJ1-2; tentative D call: TRBD1 (5 bases). CDR3 length: 13 residues. CDR1 and CDR2 (germline): SNHLY, FYNNEI. Between the trimmed V and J ends, which lost 0 bases and 6 bases, there was a span of 8 bases. Here the CDR3 DNA reads TGTGCCAGCAGTGAAGCTAGAGGGGATGGCTACACCTTC. This encodes CASSEARGDGYTF.

The chain joins TRBV20-1 to TRBJ2-5; D uncertain. Deletions cut 6 bases from V and 5 bases from J, with 10 bases between. The CDR3 has 11 amino acids. CDR1 and CDR2 from the germline V gene are DFQATT and SNEGSKA (reference sequence). The CDR3 spells CSAPTLETQYF. The CDR3, as DNA: TGCAGTGCGCCGACCCTGGAGACCCAGTACTTC.

In the case of this clone: Other DNA sequences in this specimen translate into the identical CDR3. V and J are TRBV5-1 and TRBJ2-7; 8 bases line up with TRBD1. V shed 7 bases, J shed 6 bases, and the junction held 6 bases outside the gene matches. The CDR3 is 12 residues long. Germline V CDR1 and CDR2: SGHRS, YFSETQ. The CDR3 sequence: CASGPGQGEQYF. The CDR3 bases are TGCGCCAGCGGCCCTGGACAGGGCGAGCAGTACTTC.

This chain uses TRBV5-4 with TRBJ1-3; D might be TRBD1 (6 bases). Trimming took off 0 bases at V and 0 bases at J, with 10 bases between the two ends. The CDR3 is 16 residues long. In germline, CDR1 is SGHNT, CDR2 YYREEE (reference sequence). CDR3 sequence (DNA): TGTGCCAGCAGCTTGGCAAGCAGGGGCTCTGGAAACACCATATATTTT. Translation: CASSLASRGSGNTIYF. Full variable domain (outside the CDR3, taken from reference TRBV5-4 and TRBJ1-3): ETGVTQSPTHLIKTRGQQVTLRCSSQSGHNTVSWYQQALGQGPQFIFQYYREEENGRGNFPPRFSGLQFPNYSSELNVNALELDDSALYLCASSLASRGSGNTIYFGEGSWLTVV.

V gene TRBV9 combines with J gene TRBJ2-2; 9 nucleotides agree with TRBD1. V was pared by 4 bases and J by 3 bases, with 4 bases of the junction left unmatched. Germline CDR1 is SGDLS and CDR2 is YYNGEE. CDR3 length: 15 residues. CDR3 sequence (DNA): TGTGCCAGCAGCTCCCGGGACAGGGACACCGGGGAGCTGTTTTTT. It translates to CASSSRDRDTGELFF. Combining the CDR3 with reference TRBV9 and TRBJ2-2 gives the whole variable domain DSGVTQTPKHLITATGQRVTLRCSPRSGDLSVYWYQQSLDQGLQFLIQYYNGEERAKGNILERFSAQQFPDLHSELNLSSLELGDSALYFCASSSRDRDTGELFFGEGSRLTVL.

The chain links TRBV29-1 to TRBJ1-5; the D gene is possibly TRBD1 (6 bases). In germline, CDR1 is SQVTM, CDR2 ANQGSEA. The V gene lost 5 bases and the J gene lost 0 bases, with 11 bases spanning the gap. The CDR3 totals 14 residues. This CDR3 reads CSVSQGSSNQPQHF. CDR3 in DNA: TGCAGCGTTTCACAGGGCAGTAGCAATCAGCCCCAGCATTTT.

A note on this clone: One end of the junction is discordant with germline, which a read error may explain. The chain has TRBV28 and TRBJ2-1; 12 bases fit TRBD2. The CDR3 is 15 residues long. Germline lookup yields CDR1 MDHEN and CDR2 SYDVKM. CDR3 residues: CVSSTGTSGSHEQFF. CDR3 in DNA: TGTGTCAGCAGTACCGGGACTAGCGGGTCTCATGAGCAGTTCTTC.

The V call is TRBV18, the J call TRBJ1-5; D might be TRBD1 (5 bases). CDR1 and CDR2 (germline): KGHSH, LQKENI. The length of the CDR3 is 13 residues. The V end was cut by 4 bases, the J end by 4 bases, with 8 bases between. The CDR3 DNA sequence: TGTGCCAGCTCACAGGAGGGGAATCAGCCCCAGCATTTT. Amino acid sequence: CASSQEGNQPQHF. Filled out from reference TRBV18 and TRBJ1-5, the complete variable domain reads NAGVMQNPRHLVRRRGQEARLRCSPMKGHSHVYWYRQLPEEGLKFMVYLQKENIIDESGMPKERFSAEFPKEGPSILRIQQVVRGDSAAYFCASSQEGNQPQHFGDGTRLSIL.

This chain joins TRBV10-3 and TRBJ2-7, with unresolved D. Between the trimmed V and J ends, which lost 6 bases and 6 bases, there was a span of 15 bases. Germline V gives CDR1 ENHRY, CDR2 SYGVKD. The CDR3 covers 13 residues. The CDR3 is CAISDNSDVEQYF. In DNA form, the CDR3 reads TGTGCCATCAGCGACAACTCGGACGTCGAGCAGTACTTC.

The chain uses TRBV7-9 and TRBJ2-1, with D tentatively TRBD2 (5 bases). With 5 bases removed from V and 5 bases from J, the gap between germline ends came to 22 bases. Germline values: CDR1 SEHNR, CDR2 FQNEAQ (reference sequence). CDR3 size: 17 residues. CDR3 DNA sequence: TGTGCCAGCAGCGCCCTTGTAGCGCCCAAAAGGGACAATGAGCAGTTCTTC. Protein product: CASSALVAPKRDNEQFF.

For the CDR3, the DNA is TGTGCCAGCAGTTTAATAGGGGATGGCTACACCTTC. Translating it yields CASSLIGDGYTF. This chain connects TRBV28 to TRBJ1-2; possibly TRBD1 for D (5 bases). V shed 2 bases and J shed 6 bases, with 7 bases lying between them. The CDR3 length is 12 residues. The germline V gene has CDR1 MDHEN and CDR2 SYDVKM.

With respect to this clone: Within the sample, other DNA sequences also encode this same CDR3. The chain uses TRBV20-1 and TRBJ2-7, with D possibly matching TRBD2 (5 bases). The V and J ends lost 5 bases and 0 bases respectively, with 5 bases between them. Germline CDR1 reads DFQATT; CDR2 reads SNEGSKA (reference sequence). This CDR3 region has 11 residues. The CDR3, as DNA: TGCAGTGCTCGGGACTCCTACGAGCAGTACTTC. This sequence encodes CSARDSYEQYF.

This sequence joins TRBV19 and TRBJ1-3; no clear D gene. CDR1 LNHDA and CDR2 SQIVND come from the germline V gene (reference sequence). V was cut by 8 bases and J by 7 bases, with 9 bases left in between. The CDR3 has 11 amino acids. The CDR3 region has the DNA TGTGCCAGTGTGACGTGGAACACCATATATTTT. This translates into CASVTWNTIYF. Full variable domain (remainder filled in from reference TRBV19 and TRBJ1-3): DGGITQSPKYLFRKEGQNVTLSCEQNLNHDAMYWYRQDPGQGLRLIYYSQIVNDFQKGDIAEGYSVSREKKESFPLTVTSAQKNPTAFYLCASVTWNTIYFGEGSWLTVV.

V and J are TRBV28 and TRBJ2-2; 12 nucleotides align to TRBD2. This CDR3 spans 18 amino acids. After removal of 5 bases from V and 2 bases from J, the junction contained 9 bases not matched to a gene. Germline CDR1 and CDR2: MDHEN and SYDVKM. The DNA of the CDR3 is TGTGCCAGCAGTCCAAGGGGACTAGCGGGCCTAAACACCGGGGAGCTGTTTTTT. It specifies CASSPRGLAGLNTGELFF.

This clone was counted between two and nine times. The chain links TRBV5-4 to TRBJ1-2; perhaps TRBD1 as D (6 bases). The CDR3 contains 13 residues. Germline lookup yields CDR1 SGHNT and CDR2 YYREEE (reference sequence). Deletions cut 4 bases from V and 5 bases from J, with 12 bases between. The DNA for the CDR3 is TGTGCCAGCAGCCCGGACCAGGGGTATGGCTACACCTTC. This codes for CASSPDQGYGYTF. Using reference TRBV5-4 and TRBJ1-2 for the parts outside the CDR3, the full variable domain is ETGVTQSPTHLIKTRGQQVTLRCSSQSGHNTVSWYQQALGQGPQFIFQYYREEENGRGNFPPRFSGLQFPNYSSELNVNALELDDSALYLCASSPDQGYGYTFGSGTRLTVV.

The chain recombines TRBV18 with TRBJ1-2; D unclear. The CDR3 has 13 residues. Trimming took off 0 bases at V and 4 bases at J, with 6 bases between the two ends. CDR1 and CDR2 from the germline V gene are KGHSH and LQKENI. CDR3 in amino acids: CASSPPQSYGYTF. Here the CDR3 DNA reads TGTGCCAGCTCACCACCGCAGAGCTATGGCTACACCTTC.

This clone showed up just once. The chain recombines TRBV29-1 with TRBJ2-5, with 10 nucleotides matching TRBD2. V trimming: 4 bases; J trimming: 3 bases; junction bases outside the gene matches: 5. The CDR3 contains 14 residues. The germline CDR1 and CDR2 sequences are SQVTM and ANQGSEA. The CDR3 spells CSVGVAGGEETQYF. The DNA for the CDR3 is TGCAGCGTTGGAGTAGCGGGAGGAGAAGAGACCCAGTACTTC.